This T cell receptor (beta chain) was obtained from a study of T cell clonotyping in hematopoietic cell transplantation. Study-wide results and limits: After transplant, recipient diversity fell while pathologically expanded clonotypes grew through day 180. Few recipient clonotypes overlapped donors; over 97% were de novo at given depth.

In its sample, this clone was seen once. No antigen is known for it. Trimming took 5 bases from V and 2 from J; bases not matched to a gene: 6. Germline lookup yields CDR1 SGDLS and CDR2 YYNGEE. This CDR3 comprises 15 residues. This table comes from immunoSEQ multiplex PCR, and its TCRdb copy is limited to in-frame clones, with some not included. The sample gives 13,000 or so clones, 90% of which show up once; 0.95% to 1.5% is in the top ten. This rearrangement joins TRBV9 to TRBJ2-7, with 11 bases fitting TRBD2. The clonotype was recovered from a man aged 25 to 40 in good health. Some clones in this sample may be carry-over from other donors' samples. The sample taken for sequencing was peripheral blood mononuclear cells. The DNA for the CDR3 is TGTGCCAGCAGTGCCGGGACTAGCGGAACCTACGAGCAGTACTTC. Translated: CASSAGTSGTYEQYF.